This TCR beta chain derives from a study of shared clonotypes between healthy human individuals. Trimming took 5 bases from V and 4 from J; bases not matched to a gene: 3. The CDR3 totals 13 residues. CDR1 SGHNT and CDR2 YYREEE come from the germline V gene (reference sequence). Sequencing used immunoSEQ multiplex PCR; TCRdb keeps in-frame clones, though not all of them. Here the sample spans a few hundred thousand clones, about 96% being singletons. The sequence was obtained from a woman aged 25 to 45 in good health. The V gene is TRBV5-4, the J gene TRBJ1-2, with TRBD1 matching over 9 bases. The sequenced sample was naive CD4+ T cells sorted from blood. Subset defined: CD45RA+ positively selected. DNA of the CDR3: TGTGCCAGCAGGTCGGGACAGGGCTATGGCTACACCTTC. Amino acid sequence: CASRSGQGYGYTF.